This record looks at one T cell receptor (beta chain) sequence and its context. This sample was included in a study of blood T cell repertoires in COVID-19. The method was immunoSEQ multiplex PCR; TCRdb's version includes in-frame clones alone and lacks a portion of them. The sample lists over 250,000 clones, around nine tenths occurring once. Per the germline V gene, CDR1 is KGHSH and CDR2 is LQKENI. The CDR3 extends over 14 amino acids. V dropped 3 bases and J dropped 3; count of bases not matched to a gene: 4. The rearrangement links TRBV18 to TRBJ1-2; TRBD1 agrees at 7 bases. Specimen: PBMCs or T cells enriched from blood (not recorded which). The TCR comes from a woman in her twenties or thirties who had recovered from COVID-19. The CDR3 loop reads CASSPGRGDYGYTF. CDR3 in DNA: TGTGCCAGCTCACCTGGCAGGGGGGACTATGGCTACACCTTC.